This T cell receptor (beta chain) was sequenced in a study of T cells in localized non-small cell lung cancer. Overall study results and limits: Measurement of T cell clonality placed uninvolved adjacent lung highest, above the level in tumor. There were a median about 53 of the top 100 tumor clones appearing in adjacent lung. Sequencing was limited to one tumor region, leaving the possibility of heterogeneity open.

This clone counts as large. What it recognizes is unknown. CDR3 size: 12 residues. Trimming stripped 11 bases from V and 5 bases from J, with 15 bases between. CDR1 and CDR2 from the germline V gene are MNHGY and SAAAGT. Sequencing used immunoSEQ multiplex PCR; TCRdb keeps in-frame clones, though not all of them. The sample includes roughly 4,700 clones, 25% to 35% of them seen just once. The sequencing used lung tumor tissue, collected before any cancer treatment. The genes are TRBV6-8 and TRBJ1-1; no clear D. The source is a woman between 40 and 69 years old with stage II squamous cell lung carcinoma. Here the CDR3 DNA reads TGTGCCGTCCGGGTGGGCGCGACTGAAGCTTTCTTT. It encodes CAVRVGATEAFF.